The 4 T cell receptor beta chains below were found in one sample sequenced in a study of T cells in Graves' hyperthyroidism and ophthalmopathy. Amplification of TCR beta CDR3 regions used RNA as the template. An initial round of RT-PCR targeting the TCR CDR3 relied on the HTBI primer set. Via MiXCR, TCRdb re-called the multiplex PCR reads, giving one row per CDR3 protein. The sample includes approximately 630,000 distinct CDR3 sequences, about 16% of them seen just once. The sample comprised blood. The receptors were gathered from a woman aged 30 to 39 with Graves' hyperthyroidism.

This clonotype was detected ten times or more. The chain joins TRBV6-2 or TRBV6-3 to TRBJ2-1; 12 positions match TRBD2. The germline gives CDR1 MNHEY, CDR2 SVGEGT. There are 16 residues in the CDR3. V shed 1 base and J 10 bases; nucleotides not matched to a gene: 8. The chain's CDR3 is CASSYFRLAGAREQFF. Written as DNA, the CDR3 is TGTGCCAGCAGTTACTTCCGACTAGCGGGAGCGCGAGAGCAGTTCTTC.

This chain uses TRBV9 with TRBJ1-4; D not resolved. The CDR3 extends over 15 amino acids. V was clipped by 0 bases and J by 2 bases, with 8 bases between them. The germline V gene encodes CDR1 SGDLS and CDR2 YYNGEE. In DNA, the CDR3 is TGTGCCAGCAGCGTAGGAGGGTCTACTAATGAAAAACTGTTTTTT. It translates to CASSVGGSTNEKLFF.

The chain links TRBV7-9 to TRBJ2-3; D perhaps matches TRBD1 (5 bases). The CDR3 sequence is 15 residues long. Germline CDR1 is SEHNR and CDR2 is FQNEAQ (reference sequence). The V end was cut by 3 bases, the J end by 8 bases, with 18 bases between. As DNA, the CDR3 is TGTGCCAGCAGCTTGACTGGGGCAGGAGATCCTACGCAGTATTTT. This codes for CASSLTGAGDPTQYF. The full variable domain, with the rest looked up from reference TRBV7-9 and TRBJ2-3, is DTGVSQNPRHKITKRGQNVTFRCDPISEHNRLYWYRQTLGQGPEFLTYFQNEAQLEKSRLLSDRFSAERPKGSFSTLEIQRTEQGDSAMYLCASSLTGAGDPTQYFGPGTRLTVL.

The chain recombines TRBV5-4 with TRBJ2-1, with TRBD2 as a possible D gene (6 bases). CDR3 length equals 16 residues. Germline values: CDR1 SGHNT, CDR2 YYREEE (reference sequence). The V end was cut by 0 bases, the J end by 0 bases, with 10 bases between. Here the CDR3 DNA reads TGTGCCAGCAGCTTGGGGGGCGGGGACTCCTACAATGAGCAGTTCTTC. Its protein product is CASSLGGGDSYNEQFF.